These 24 T cell receptor beta chains share one sample of origin, sequenced in a study of tumor and adjacent non-tumor tissue in lung cancer. This sample's RNA came from whole unsorted tissue. A modified ARM-PCR protocol with three rounds of nested PCR amplified TCRbeta. One entry per CDR3 protein results from TCRdb running MiXCR on the multiplex PCR reads. This sample yields roughly 75,000 distinct CDR3 sequences, of which around 74% are seen a single time; about 12% belongs to the top ten. Sequences were obtained from lung tumor tissue. The origin of the receptors is a woman in her fifties or sixties with non-small cell lung cancer.

The J gene is TRBJ1-2, the V gene TRBV29-1; D call uncertain. Trimming shortened V by 8 bases and J by 8 bases, and 18 bases separated the two germline ends. The CDR3 covers 12 residues. The germline CDR1 and CDR2 sequences are SQVTM and ANQGSEA. CDR3 nucleotide sequence: TGCAGCACCCCTTCCGGGTATACGGGCTACACCTTC. It yields the protein CSTPSGYTGYTF.

This clonotype was seen a few times. This could be a read error, since a much larger clone is one nucleotide away. The V and J genes are TRBV27 and TRBJ2-2, with TRBD2 as a possible D gene (6 bases). CDR1 is MNHEY and CDR2 is SMNVEV in the germline V gene (reference sequence). The CDR3 totals 13 residues. The CDR3 DNA reads TGTACCAGCAGCACGGGAGATGGCGGGGAGCTGTTTTTT. Protein product: CTSSTGDGGELFF.

Of note for this clonotype: One end of the junction fails to match germline, which may point to a read error. The chain has TRBV11-2 and TRBJ2-2, with a weak D call TRBD1 (5 bases). CDR1 is SGHAT and CDR2 is FQNNGV in the germline V gene. The CDR3 is 14 amino acids. The CDR3 bases are TGTGCCAGCAGTCTTGGTAAGGACACCGAGGAGCCGTTTTTT. It specifies CASSLGKDTEEPFF.

As regards this clonotype: One end of the junction fails to match germline, which may point to a read error. V gene TRBV29-1 combines with J gene TRBJ1-1; 8 bases line up with TRBD1. In germline, CDR1 is SQVTM, CDR2 ANQGSEA. CDR3 length: 14 residues. DNA for the CDR3: TGCAGCGTTAGGGGGGGACAGGACGACACTGAAGCCTTCTTT. Encoded protein: CSVRGGQDDTEAFF.

The V and J genes are TRBV20-1 and TRBJ1-1; a possible D gene is TRBD1 (5 bases). V was clipped by 3 bases and J by 14 bases, with 25 bases between them. The germline CDR1 and CDR2 sequences are DFQATT and SNEGSKA (reference sequence). This CDR3 spans 14 amino acids. CDR3 nucleotides: TGCAGTGCTAGTTGGGGCAGGGTGAACACTGAAGTGTTCTTT. Translating it yields CSASWGRVNTEVFF.

V usage is TRBV20-1 and J usage is TRBJ2-3; D is possibly TRBD2 (6 bases). Trimming removed 6 bases at V and 4 bases at J, with 11 bases between. The CDR3 consists of 12 residues. The germline V gene has CDR1 DFQATT and CDR2 SNEGSKA (reference sequence). This CDR3 reads CSARWGADTQYF. The CDR3 coding sequence is TGCAGTGCCCGTTGGGGGGCAGATACGCAGTATTTT.

This clonotype was seen ten or more times. This chain's CDR3 is CASSPWTGRPQPQHF. The CDR3 DNA reads TGTGCCAGCAGTCCCTGGACAGGGCGGCCTCAGCCCCAGCATTTT. V is TRBV6-1 and J is TRBJ1-5; TRBD1 matches 8 bases. This CDR3 region has 15 residues. CDR1 MNHNS and CDR2 SASEGT come from the germline V gene. V trimming: 5 bases; J trimming: 6 bases; junction bases outside the gene matches: 9.

This sequence joins TRBV6-5 and TRBJ2-5, with D possibly being TRBD1 (6 bases). The CDR3 length is 15 residues. Trimming shortened V by 5 bases and J by 14 bases, and 27 bases separated the two germline ends. The germline CDR1 and CDR2 sequences are MNHEY and SVGAGI. The CDR3 DNA reads TGTGCCAGCAGTCCCCTCGGGACATTTCCAGAGACCCCATACTTC. Its protein product is CASSPLGTFPETPYF.

This clonotype was detected ten times or more. The gene calls are TRBV20-1 and TRBJ2-1; D is possibly TRBD2 (5 bases). V was cut by 3 bases and J by 8 bases, with 17 bases left in between. The CDR3 is made up of 14 amino acids. The germline V gene encodes CDR1 DFQATT and CDR2 SNEGSKA (reference sequence). The CDR3 here is CSASSRVDRYEQFF. As DNA, the CDR3 is TGCAGTGCTAGTTCGAGGGTAGATAGGTATGAGCAGTTCTTC.

As for this clonotype: The germline gene is not matched at one end of the junction; a read error may be the cause. V is TRBV29-1 and J is TRBJ2-1; TRBD2 agrees at 7 bases. The CDR3 contains 12 residues. Germline-derived CDR1 and CDR2 are SQVTM and ANQGSEA. DNA for the CDR3: TGCAGCGTTGAGGAAAAAGGGCGGGAGCAGCTCTTC. Translating it yields CSVEEKGREQLF.

A note on this clonotype: The junction departs from the called germline gene at one end, perhaps through a read error. The chain recombines TRBV11-1 with TRBJ2-2; 8 bases align to TRBD2. CDR1 and CDR2 (germline): SGHAT, FQDESV (reference sequence). The CDR3 totals 18 residues. CDR3 sequence: CASGVAISGSYQTGELFF. The CDR3 nucleotides read TGTGCCAGCGGCGTAGCTATCAGCGGGAGTTACCAGACCGGGGAGCTGTTTTTC.

J is TRBJ2-7 and V is TRBV6-6; either TRBD1 or TRBD2 may supply D (6 bases each). Germline V gene sequence: CDR1 MNHNY, CDR2 SVGAGI (reference sequence). This CDR3 contains 13 residues. CDR3 sequence (DNA): TGTGTCAACAGTTACTCGCGGGGTCACAGGGCCCCCGTC. Translating gives CVNSYSRGHRAPV.

The chain carries TRBV5-6 and TRBJ2-7; D may correspond to TRBD1 or TRBD2 (5 bases each). The CDR3 contains 15 residues. The V and J ends lost 2 bases and 3 bases respectively, with 15 bases between them. In germline, CDR1 is SGHDT, CDR2 YYEEEE. The CDR3 region is CASSLRGAVFYEQYF. The CDR3 DNA is TGTGCCAGCAGCTTAAGGGGAGCGGTCTTCTACGAGCAGTACTTC.

V and J are TRBV10-1 and TRBJ2-7; the D gene is possibly TRBD2 (6 bases). Between the trimmed V and J ends, which lost 10 bases and 4 bases, there was a span of 23 bases. The CDR3 totals 15 residues. Germline CDR1 reads WNHNN; CDR2 reads SYGVQD (reference sequence). The CDR3 region has the DNA TGCGCCACCGCCGAGGGGAGGACTATGCGGTACGAGCAGTACTTC. Its protein product is CATAEGRTMRYEQYF.

Remarks on this clonotype: Sequence at one end of the junction differs from germline and may be a read error. The J gene is TRBJ2-5, the V gene TRBV5-4, with unresolved D. In germline, CDR1 is SGHNT, CDR2 YYREEE (reference sequence). This CDR3 has 14 amino acids. The CDR3 DNA sequence: TGTGCTAGCAGCTCAACGGGTACTCAAGAGGCCCAGAACTTC. It specifies CASSSTGTQEAQNF.

Comments on this clonotype: A much larger clone differs from this one at a single base, so this may be a read error. The V call is TRBV4-2, the J call TRBJ2-1; weak D call: TRBD2 (5 bases). Germline V gene data show CDR1 as LGHNA and CDR2 as YNFKEQ. V was trimmed by 4 bases and J by 7 bases, leaving 17 bases between them. The CDR3 is made up of 15 amino acids. Here the CDR3 reads CASSPRERGRNEQFF. The CDR3 DNA is TGTGCCAGCAGCCCCCGAGAGAGAGGGCGGAATGAGCAGTTCTTC.

The CDR3 DNA sequence: TGTGCCAGTAGTGACGTACTACAGTCCCAGCATTTT. Translated: CASSDVLQSQHF. This chain joins TRBV6-2 or TRBV6-3 and TRBJ1-5, with D hard to call. The germline gives CDR1 MNHEY, CDR2 SVGEGT. The CDR3 runs to 12 residues. Trimming removed 9 bases at V and 11 bases at J, with 17 bases between.

To note about this clonotype: The DNA is left out, because the CDR3 cannot be placed on it with certainty; the CDR3 is given as TCRdb lists it. V usage is TRBV4-1 and J usage is TRBJ2-6. The CDR3 length is 16 residues, termini included. CDR1 MGHRA and CDR2 YSYEKL come from the germline V gene. CDR3: CASSLQWGSGANAMTF.

This clonotype has more than one count but fewer than ten. Being one base from a much bigger clone, this may be a read error. The chain couples TRBV20-1 to TRBJ1-5; D remains ambiguous. Looked up from germline, CDR1 is DFQATT and CDR2 is SNEGSKA (reference sequence). The CDR3 is 15 residues long. CDR3 coding DNA: TGCAGCGGTAGTGGCGGGATCAACTCCAATCAGCCCCAGCATTTT. This gives the protein CSGSGGINSNQPQHF.

V gene TRBV10-1 combines with J gene TRBJ2-7, with 7 bases aligning to TRBD2. Germline V gene sequence: CDR1 WNHNN, CDR2 SYGVQD (reference sequence). The CDR3 is made up of 15 amino acids. The V gene end was trimmed by 10 bases and the J gene end by 4 bases; junction bases not matched to a gene: 16. The CDR3 spells CATAGGRAMRYEQYF. In nucleotides, the CDR3 is TGCGCCACCGCCGGGGGGAGGGCCATGCGATACGAGCAGTACTTC.

The chain employs TRBV29-1 and TRBJ2-1, with no clear D. Germline V gene data show CDR1 as SQVTM and CDR2 as ANQGSEA. The CDR3 has 13 amino acids. The ends were cut back, 4 bases at V and 4 bases at J, with 11 bases in the middle. The CDR3 region is CSVASALYNEQFF. CDR3 DNA: TGCAGCGTTGCGTCGGCCCTATACAATGAGCAGTTCTTC.

Remarks on this clonotype: The junction does not match germline at one end; this may be a read error. The chain carries TRBV12-3 or TRBV12-4 and TRBJ2-2; tentative D call: TRBD1 (5 bases). The CDR3 covers 14 residues. CDR3 sequence reads: CTSSLDKNTWELFF. The CDR3, as DNA: TGTACCAGCAGTTTGGACAAAAACACCTGGGAGCTGTTTTTT.

On this clonotype itself: This CDR3 is missing its conserved last phenylalanine or tryptophan, likely due to a read error. The rearrangement uses TRBV6-5 and TRBJ2-5, with D tentatively TRBD2 (5 bases). The germline CDR1 and CDR2 sequences are MNHEY and SVGAGI. This CDR3 spans 13 amino acids. The CDR3 DNA reads TGTGCTAGCAGTTACGAGGTGGGAGAGACTCAGTACTTA. This encodes CASSYEVGETQYL.

This chain joins TRBV5-1 and TRBJ2-5; D unclear. Trimming shortened V by 5 bases and J by 5 bases, and 16 bases separated the two germline ends. CDR1 and CDR2 from the germline V gene are SGHRS and YFSETQ. The CDR3 consists of 14 residues. For the CDR3, the DNA is TGCGCCAGCAGGATGGCCCCAAGTGAGGAGACCCAGTACTTC. It encodes CASRMAPSEETQYF.